These T cell receptor beta chains were read from a single sample in a study of Ad26.COV2.S vaccination and SARS-CoV-2 variants. This table comes from immunoSEQ multiplex PCR, and its TCRdb copy is limited to in-frame clones, with some not included. The sample has a few hundred thousand clones, about nine tenths seen once. The sequencing used peripheral blood, collected in a trial of Ad26.COV2.S vaccine versus placebo. These TCRs come from a person aged 18-65 years who received the Ad26.COV2.S COVID-19 vaccine or a placebo. The CDR3 runs from the conserved cysteine through the conserved F or W. A D gene is named only where the DNA matches it firmly. Expanded clones are given a class, and other clones once, few, many or no size at all.

cdr3_length	d_call	v_call	j_call	clone_size	cdr3_nt	cdr3_aa
13	-	TRBV14	TRBJ2-2	-	TGTGCCAGCAGCCCGCAGGGAACCGGGGAGCTGTTTTTT	CASSPQGTGELFF
16	-	TRBV7-2	TRBJ2-3	-	TGTGCCAGCAGCTTAGCGTCCCACCTCCGCGGGGATACGCAGTATTTT	CASSLASHLRGDTQYF
15	-	TRBV7-9	TRBJ1-2	-	TGTGCCAGCAGCTTAAGCCCGGGACGACGTTATGGCTACACCTTC	CASSLSPGRRYGYTF
13	-	TRBV7-9	TRBJ1-2	-	TGTGCCAGCAGTCCTAGAAGCGGGTATGGCTACACCTTC	CASSPRSGYGYTF
14	-	TRBV19	TRBJ1-6	-	TGTGCCAGTAGTATAGACCGTAGCTTTTCGCCCCTCCACTTT	CASSIDRSFSPLHF
14	TRBD2	TRBV19	TRBJ2-1	-	TGTGCCAGTACTAGCGGGAGCTCCTACAATGAGCAGTTCTTC	CASTSGSSYNEQFF
14	-	TRBV18	TRBJ2-3	-	TGTGCCAGCTCACGAGTCTGGGGCACAGATACGCAGTATTTT	CASSRVWGTDTQYF
11	-	TRBV5-8	TRBJ2-7	-	TGTGCCAGCAGCTCGTCCTACGAGCAGTACTTC	CASSSSYEQYF
16	TRBD1	TRBV5-8	TRBJ2-3	-	TGTGCCAGCACCTTCGGACAGGGGAAAAAGACAGATACGCAGTATTTT	CASTFGQGKKTDTQYF
15	TRBD2	TRBV30	TRBJ2-7	-	TGTGCCTGGAGTGCCTTGCGGGGGGGCTTTTACGAGCAGTACTTC	CAWSALRGGFYEQYF
15	TRBD2	TRBV28	TRBJ2-1	-	TGTGCCAGCAGTTTCAGACTAGCGGGGGACAATGAGCAGTTCTTC	CASSFRLAGDNEQFF
15	-	TRBV28	TRBJ2-4	-	TGTGCCAGCAGTTCCCCGGACAGGGAGGGAAACATTCAGTACTTC	CASSSPDREGNIQYF
16	-	TRBV7-2	TRBJ2-3	-	TGTGCCAGCATATATTTAGGCTGGATCCCTACAGATACGCAGTATTTT	CASIYLGWIPTDTQYF
14	-	TRBV30	TRBJ1-4	once	TGTGCCTGGAGTGTACTGGGAGAGAATGAAAAACTGTTTTTT	CAWSVLGENEKLFF
15	-	TRBV27	TRBJ2-3	once	TGTGCCAGCAGTCTAAGGACGGTCTCCACAGATACGCAGTATTTT	CASSLRTVSTDTQYF
15	-	TRBV19	TRBJ1-4	-	TGTGCCAGTAGTATTCCCACGGCAACTAATGAAAAACTGTTTTTT	CASSIPTATNEKLFF
16	TRBD1	TRBV7-2	TRBJ1-3	-	TGTGCCAGCAGCGCAAAAGCCAGGGGGCCGGGAAACACCATATATTTT	CASSAKARGPGNTIYF